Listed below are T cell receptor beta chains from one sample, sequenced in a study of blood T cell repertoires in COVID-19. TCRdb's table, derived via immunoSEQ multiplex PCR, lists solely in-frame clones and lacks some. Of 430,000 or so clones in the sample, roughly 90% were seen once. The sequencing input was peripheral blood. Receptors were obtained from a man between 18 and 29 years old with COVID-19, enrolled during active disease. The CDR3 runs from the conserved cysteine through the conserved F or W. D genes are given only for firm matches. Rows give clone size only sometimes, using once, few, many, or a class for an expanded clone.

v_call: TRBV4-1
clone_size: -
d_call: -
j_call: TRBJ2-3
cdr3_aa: CASSQRDFEGTDTQYF
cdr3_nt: TGCGCCAGCAGCCAGAGGGATTTCGAGGGCACAGATACGCAGTATTTT

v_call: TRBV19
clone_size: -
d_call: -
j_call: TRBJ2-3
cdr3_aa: CASSMGLPGGGTSTQYF
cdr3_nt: TGTGCCAGTAGTATGGGGCTACCAGGGGGAGGCACAAGTACGCAGTATTTT

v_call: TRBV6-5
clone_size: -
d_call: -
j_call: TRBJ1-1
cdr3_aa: CASVETGNTEAFF
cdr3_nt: TGTGCCAGCGTTGAAACCGGGAACACTGAAGCTTTCTTT

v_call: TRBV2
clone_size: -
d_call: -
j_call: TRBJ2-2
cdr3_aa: CATGTWANTGELFF
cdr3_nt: TGTGCCACCGGGACTTGGGCGAACACCGGGGAGCTGTTTTTT

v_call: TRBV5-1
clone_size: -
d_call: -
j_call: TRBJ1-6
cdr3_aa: CASSLDRTSPLHF
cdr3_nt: TGCGCCAGCAGCTTGGACAGAACTTCACCCCTCCACTTT

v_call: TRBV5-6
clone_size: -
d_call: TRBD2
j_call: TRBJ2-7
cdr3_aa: CASSKTSGRAGTYEQYF
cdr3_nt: TGTGCCAGCAGCAAGACTAGCGGGAGGGCCGGGACTTACGAGCAGTACTTC

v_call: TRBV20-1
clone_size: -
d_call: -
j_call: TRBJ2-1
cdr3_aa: CSARGLAEQFF
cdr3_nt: TGCAGTGCTAGAGGGTTGGCAGAGCAGTTCTTC

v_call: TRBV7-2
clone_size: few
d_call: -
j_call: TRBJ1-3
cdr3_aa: CASLPYRAGGNTIYF
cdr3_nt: TGTGCCAGCCTCCCGTACAGGGCGGGCGGAAACACCATATATTTT

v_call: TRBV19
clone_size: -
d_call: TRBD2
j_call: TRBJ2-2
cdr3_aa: CASSRTSGTGELFF
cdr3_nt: TGTGCCAGTAGTCGGACTAGCGGCACCGGGGAGCTGTTTTTT

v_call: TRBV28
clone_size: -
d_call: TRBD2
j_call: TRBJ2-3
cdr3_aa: CASSSTAAGEGDTQYF
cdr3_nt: TGTGCCAGCAGCTCGACCGCGGCGGGAGAAGGTGATACGCAGTATTTT

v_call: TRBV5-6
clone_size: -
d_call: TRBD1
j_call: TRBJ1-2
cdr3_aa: CASSFRQGNGYTF
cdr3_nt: TGTGCCAGCAGCTTTCGACAGGGGAATGGCTACACCTTC

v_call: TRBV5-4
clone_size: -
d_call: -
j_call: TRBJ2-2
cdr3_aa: CASQNTGELFF
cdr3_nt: TGTGCCAGCCAGAACACCGGGGAGCTGTTTTTT

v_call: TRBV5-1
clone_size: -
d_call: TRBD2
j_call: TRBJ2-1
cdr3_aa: CASSLGTSGRSQFF
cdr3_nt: TGCGCCAGCAGCTTGGGGACTAGCGGGAGAAGTCAGTTCTTC

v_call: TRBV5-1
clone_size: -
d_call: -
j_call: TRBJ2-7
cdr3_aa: CASSPFVRREGYEQYF
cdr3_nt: TGCGCCAGCAGCCCTTTCGTCCGGCGGGAAGGCTACGAGCAGTACTTC

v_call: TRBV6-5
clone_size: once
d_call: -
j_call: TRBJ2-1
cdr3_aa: CASRAFYNEQFF
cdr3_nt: TGTGCCAGCAGGGCCTTTTACAATGAGCAGTTCTTC

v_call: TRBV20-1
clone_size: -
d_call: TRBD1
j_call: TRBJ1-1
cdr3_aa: CSASLDRLNTEAFF
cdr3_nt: TGCAGTGCTAGTTTGGACAGGTTGAACACTGAAGCTTTCTTT

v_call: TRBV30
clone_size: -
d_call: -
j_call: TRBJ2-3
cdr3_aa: CAWSSGFGDTQYF
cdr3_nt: TGTGCCTGGAGTTCAGGGTTTGGGGATACGCAGTATTTT

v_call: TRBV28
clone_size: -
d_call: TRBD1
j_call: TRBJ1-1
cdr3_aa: CASTLPGQMNTEAFF
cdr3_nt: TGTGCCAGCACTTTACCGGGACAGATGAACACTGAAGCTTTCTTT

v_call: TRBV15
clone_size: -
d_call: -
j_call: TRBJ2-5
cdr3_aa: CATSRRQKETQYF
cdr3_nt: TGTGCCACCAGCAGGAGACAGAAAGAGACCCAGTACTTC

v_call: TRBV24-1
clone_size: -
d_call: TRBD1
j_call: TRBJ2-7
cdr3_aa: CATSDSGTGEVEQYF
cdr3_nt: TGTGCCACCAGTGACTCTGGGACAGGGGAAGTCGAGCAGTACTTC

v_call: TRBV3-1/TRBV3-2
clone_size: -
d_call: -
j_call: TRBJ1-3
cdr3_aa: CASSQVRVRGNTIYF
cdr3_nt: TGTGCCAGCAGCCAAGTCCGGGTCCGTGGAAACACCATATATTTT

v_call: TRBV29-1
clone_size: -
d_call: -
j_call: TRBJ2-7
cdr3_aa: CSATGTSPYEQYF
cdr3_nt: TGCAGCGCAACCGGGACAAGCCCCTACGAGCAGTACTTC

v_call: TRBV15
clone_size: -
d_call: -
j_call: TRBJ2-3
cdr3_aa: CATSRDWGVADTQYF
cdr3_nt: TGTGCCACCAGCAGAGACTGGGGGGTTGCGGATACGCAGTATTTT

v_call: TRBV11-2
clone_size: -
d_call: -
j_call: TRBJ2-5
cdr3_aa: CASSLERQETQYF
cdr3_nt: TGTGCCAGCAGCTTAGAGAGGCAAGAGACCCAGTACTTC

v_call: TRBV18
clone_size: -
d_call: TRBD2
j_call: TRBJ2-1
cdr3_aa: CASSPWGGDNEQFF
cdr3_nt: TGTGCCAGCTCACCATGGGGGGGGGACAATGAGCAGTTCTTC

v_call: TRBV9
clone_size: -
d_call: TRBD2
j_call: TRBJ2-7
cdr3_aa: CASSDPTSGGSYEQYF
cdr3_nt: TGTGCCAGCAGCGACCCGACTAGCGGGGGTTCCTACGAGCAGTACTTC

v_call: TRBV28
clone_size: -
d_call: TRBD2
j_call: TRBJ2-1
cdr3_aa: CASSFPLIAGGSLPYNEQFF
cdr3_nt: TGTGCCAGCAGTTTCCCCCTCATAGCGGGGGGGAGCCTACCCTACAATGAGCAGTTCTTC

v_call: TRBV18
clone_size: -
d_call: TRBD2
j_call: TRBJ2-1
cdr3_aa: CASSPSSGRAANEQFF
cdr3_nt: TGTGCCAGCTCACCATCGAGCGGGAGGGCCGCCAATGAGCAGTTCTTC

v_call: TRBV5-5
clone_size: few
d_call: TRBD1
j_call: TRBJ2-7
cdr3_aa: CASSLIGTGGAEQYF
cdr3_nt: TGTGCCAGCAGCTTGATTGGGACAGGGGGCGCGGAGCAGTACTTC

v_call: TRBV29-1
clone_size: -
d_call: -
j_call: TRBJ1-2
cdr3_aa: CSVEVPGQYGYTF
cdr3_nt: TGCAGCGTTGAAGTTCCTGGACAGTATGGCTACACCTTC

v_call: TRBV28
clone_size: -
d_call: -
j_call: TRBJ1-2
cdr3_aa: CASSFGSSNYGYTF
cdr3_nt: TGTGCCAGCAGTTTTGGTAGTTCTAACTATGGCTACACCTTC

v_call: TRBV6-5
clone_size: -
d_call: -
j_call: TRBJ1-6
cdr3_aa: CASSYSQGNLHF
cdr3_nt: TGTGCCAGCAGTTACTCCCAGGGCAACCTCCACTTT

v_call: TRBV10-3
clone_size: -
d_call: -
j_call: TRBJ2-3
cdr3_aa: CAIRAGSSTDTQYF
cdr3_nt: TGTGCCATCAGGGCGGGATCTAGCACAGATACGCAGTATTTT

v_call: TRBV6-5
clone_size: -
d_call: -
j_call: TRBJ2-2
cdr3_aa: CASSYSMPLNTGELFF
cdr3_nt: TGTGCCAGCAGTTACTCGATGCCTCTAAACACCGGGGAGCTGTTTTTT

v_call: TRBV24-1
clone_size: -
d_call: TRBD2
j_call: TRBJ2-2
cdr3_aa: CATSDPPKAGGHTGELFF
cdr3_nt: TGTGCCACCAGTGACCCCCCTAAAGCGGGAGGGCACACCGGGGAGCTGTTTTTT

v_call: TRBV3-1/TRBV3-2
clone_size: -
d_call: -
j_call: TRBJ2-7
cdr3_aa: CASSPKRGYYEQYF
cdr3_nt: TGTGCCAGCAGCCCTAAAAGGGGATATTACGAGCAGTACTTC

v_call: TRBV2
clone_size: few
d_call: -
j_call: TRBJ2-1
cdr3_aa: CASSGGRSFDEQFF
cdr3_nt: TGTGCCAGCAGTGGTGGCCGGAGTTTCGATGAGCAGTTCTTC

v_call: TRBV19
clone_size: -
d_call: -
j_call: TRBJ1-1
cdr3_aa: CASSIFWAGKTEAFF
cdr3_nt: TGTGCCAGTAGTATATTCTGGGCTGGAAAAACTGAAGCTTTCTTT

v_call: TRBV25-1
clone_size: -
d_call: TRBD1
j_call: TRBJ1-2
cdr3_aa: CASGPGFSGQGDYGYTF
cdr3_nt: TGTGCCAGCGGTCCAGGGTTCTCTGGACAGGGGGACTATGGCTACACCTTC

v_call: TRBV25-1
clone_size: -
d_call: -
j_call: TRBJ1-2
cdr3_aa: CASSEYHGEGYTF
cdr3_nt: TGTGCCAGCAGTGAATACCACGGGGAGGGCTACACCTTC

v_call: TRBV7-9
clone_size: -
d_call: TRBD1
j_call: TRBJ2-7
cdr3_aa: CASSFDREPYEQYF
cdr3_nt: TGTGCCAGCAGCTTTGACAGGGAACCATACGAGCAGTACTTC

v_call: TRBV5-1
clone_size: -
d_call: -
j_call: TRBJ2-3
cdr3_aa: CASSLVGGRADTQYF
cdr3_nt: TGCGCCAGCAGCTTGGTCGGGGGGCGGGCAGATACGCAGTATTTT

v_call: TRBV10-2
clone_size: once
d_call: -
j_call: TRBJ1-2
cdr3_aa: CASSESYNYGYTF
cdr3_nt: TGCGCCAGCAGTGAGTCGTATAACTATGGCTACACCTTC

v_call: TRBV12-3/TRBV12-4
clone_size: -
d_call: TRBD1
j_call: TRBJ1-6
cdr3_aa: CASSLGQDSPLHF
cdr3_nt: TGTGCCAGCAGCCTCGGACAGGACTCACCCCTCCACTTT

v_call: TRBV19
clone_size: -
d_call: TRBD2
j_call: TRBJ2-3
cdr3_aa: CATKAAGVADTQYF
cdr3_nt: TGTGCCACGAAAGCGGCGGGAGTTGCAGATACGCAGTATTTT

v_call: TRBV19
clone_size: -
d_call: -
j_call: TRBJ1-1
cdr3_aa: CASSIWGGGKNTEAFF
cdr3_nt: TGTGCCAGTAGTATTTGGGGGGGAGGTAAGAACACTGAAGCTTTCTTT

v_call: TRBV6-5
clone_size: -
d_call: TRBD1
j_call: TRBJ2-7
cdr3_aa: CASSRQGYEQYF
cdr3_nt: TGTGCCAGCAGCCGACAGGGGTACGAGCAGTACTTC